This TCR beta chain was documented in a study of blood T cell repertoires in COVID-19. Germline values: CDR1 MGHRA, CDR2 YSYEKL. V was trimmed by 1 base and J by 7 bases, leaving 16 bases between them. The CDR3 consists of 15 residues. Libraries were prepared by immunoSEQ multiplex PCR; TCRdb keeps only in-frame clonotypes and omits some of them. This table holds 200,000 or so clones, around 89% found once. Donors in Cohort 3 counted as recovered after two negative PCRs, clearance, or symptom resolution. The genes are TRBV4-1 and TRBJ1-1; weak D call: TRBD1 (6 bases). This TCR was sampled from a woman younger than 30 who had recovered from COVID-19. Material: PBMCs or T cells enriched from blood (not recorded which). The CDR3 loop is CASSQGPDRRREAFF. In DNA form, the CDR3 reads TGCGCCAGCAGCCAAGGCCCGGACAGAAGGCGTGAAGCTTTCTTT.